The present entry profiles one T cell receptor beta chain with its context. What it binds is unknown. These data are taken from a study of cytomegalovirus exposure and HLA in healthy donors. Study-wide points: Sequencing depth across donors, presence/absence analyses assumed, was roughly uniform.

PCR amplification relied on 60 Vbeta primers (plus 13 Jbeta primers). Libraries were prepared by immunoSEQ multiplex PCR; TCRdb keeps only in-frame clonotypes and omits some of them. The sample consists of 110,000 or so clones, around 76% of them appearing once. These donors, healthy bone marrow donors, were studied. Input material: PBMCs. This TCR was recovered from a man in his forties in good health and CMV-seropositive.

The CDR3, as DNA: TGTGCCAGCAGTTTTGGCAGTTCTAACTATGGCTACACCTTC. Its translation: CASSFGSSNYGYTF. The rearrangement uses TRBV28 and TRBJ1-2; no clear D gene. CDR1 is MDHEN and CDR2 is SYDVKM in the germline V gene. V shed 3 bases and J shed 0 bases, with 8 bases lying between them. The CDR3 length is 14 residues.